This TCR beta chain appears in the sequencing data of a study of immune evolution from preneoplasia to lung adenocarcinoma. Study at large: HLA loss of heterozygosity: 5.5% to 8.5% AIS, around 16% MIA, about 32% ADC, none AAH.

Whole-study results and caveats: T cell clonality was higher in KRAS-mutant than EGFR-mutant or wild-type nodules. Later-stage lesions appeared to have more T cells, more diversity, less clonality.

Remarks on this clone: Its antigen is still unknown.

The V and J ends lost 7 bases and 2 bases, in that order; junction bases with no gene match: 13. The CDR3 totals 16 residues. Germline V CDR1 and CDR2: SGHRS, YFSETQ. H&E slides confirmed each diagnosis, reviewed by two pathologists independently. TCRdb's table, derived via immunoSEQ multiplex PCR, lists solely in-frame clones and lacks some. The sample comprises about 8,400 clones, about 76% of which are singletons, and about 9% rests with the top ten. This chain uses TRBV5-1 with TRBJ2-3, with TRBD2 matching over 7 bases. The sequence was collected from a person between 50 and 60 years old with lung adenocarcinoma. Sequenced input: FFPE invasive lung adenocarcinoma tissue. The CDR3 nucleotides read TGCGCCAGCGCGACGGGGGGAGGGCCAGACACAGATACGCAGTATTTT. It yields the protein CASATGGGPDTDTQYF.